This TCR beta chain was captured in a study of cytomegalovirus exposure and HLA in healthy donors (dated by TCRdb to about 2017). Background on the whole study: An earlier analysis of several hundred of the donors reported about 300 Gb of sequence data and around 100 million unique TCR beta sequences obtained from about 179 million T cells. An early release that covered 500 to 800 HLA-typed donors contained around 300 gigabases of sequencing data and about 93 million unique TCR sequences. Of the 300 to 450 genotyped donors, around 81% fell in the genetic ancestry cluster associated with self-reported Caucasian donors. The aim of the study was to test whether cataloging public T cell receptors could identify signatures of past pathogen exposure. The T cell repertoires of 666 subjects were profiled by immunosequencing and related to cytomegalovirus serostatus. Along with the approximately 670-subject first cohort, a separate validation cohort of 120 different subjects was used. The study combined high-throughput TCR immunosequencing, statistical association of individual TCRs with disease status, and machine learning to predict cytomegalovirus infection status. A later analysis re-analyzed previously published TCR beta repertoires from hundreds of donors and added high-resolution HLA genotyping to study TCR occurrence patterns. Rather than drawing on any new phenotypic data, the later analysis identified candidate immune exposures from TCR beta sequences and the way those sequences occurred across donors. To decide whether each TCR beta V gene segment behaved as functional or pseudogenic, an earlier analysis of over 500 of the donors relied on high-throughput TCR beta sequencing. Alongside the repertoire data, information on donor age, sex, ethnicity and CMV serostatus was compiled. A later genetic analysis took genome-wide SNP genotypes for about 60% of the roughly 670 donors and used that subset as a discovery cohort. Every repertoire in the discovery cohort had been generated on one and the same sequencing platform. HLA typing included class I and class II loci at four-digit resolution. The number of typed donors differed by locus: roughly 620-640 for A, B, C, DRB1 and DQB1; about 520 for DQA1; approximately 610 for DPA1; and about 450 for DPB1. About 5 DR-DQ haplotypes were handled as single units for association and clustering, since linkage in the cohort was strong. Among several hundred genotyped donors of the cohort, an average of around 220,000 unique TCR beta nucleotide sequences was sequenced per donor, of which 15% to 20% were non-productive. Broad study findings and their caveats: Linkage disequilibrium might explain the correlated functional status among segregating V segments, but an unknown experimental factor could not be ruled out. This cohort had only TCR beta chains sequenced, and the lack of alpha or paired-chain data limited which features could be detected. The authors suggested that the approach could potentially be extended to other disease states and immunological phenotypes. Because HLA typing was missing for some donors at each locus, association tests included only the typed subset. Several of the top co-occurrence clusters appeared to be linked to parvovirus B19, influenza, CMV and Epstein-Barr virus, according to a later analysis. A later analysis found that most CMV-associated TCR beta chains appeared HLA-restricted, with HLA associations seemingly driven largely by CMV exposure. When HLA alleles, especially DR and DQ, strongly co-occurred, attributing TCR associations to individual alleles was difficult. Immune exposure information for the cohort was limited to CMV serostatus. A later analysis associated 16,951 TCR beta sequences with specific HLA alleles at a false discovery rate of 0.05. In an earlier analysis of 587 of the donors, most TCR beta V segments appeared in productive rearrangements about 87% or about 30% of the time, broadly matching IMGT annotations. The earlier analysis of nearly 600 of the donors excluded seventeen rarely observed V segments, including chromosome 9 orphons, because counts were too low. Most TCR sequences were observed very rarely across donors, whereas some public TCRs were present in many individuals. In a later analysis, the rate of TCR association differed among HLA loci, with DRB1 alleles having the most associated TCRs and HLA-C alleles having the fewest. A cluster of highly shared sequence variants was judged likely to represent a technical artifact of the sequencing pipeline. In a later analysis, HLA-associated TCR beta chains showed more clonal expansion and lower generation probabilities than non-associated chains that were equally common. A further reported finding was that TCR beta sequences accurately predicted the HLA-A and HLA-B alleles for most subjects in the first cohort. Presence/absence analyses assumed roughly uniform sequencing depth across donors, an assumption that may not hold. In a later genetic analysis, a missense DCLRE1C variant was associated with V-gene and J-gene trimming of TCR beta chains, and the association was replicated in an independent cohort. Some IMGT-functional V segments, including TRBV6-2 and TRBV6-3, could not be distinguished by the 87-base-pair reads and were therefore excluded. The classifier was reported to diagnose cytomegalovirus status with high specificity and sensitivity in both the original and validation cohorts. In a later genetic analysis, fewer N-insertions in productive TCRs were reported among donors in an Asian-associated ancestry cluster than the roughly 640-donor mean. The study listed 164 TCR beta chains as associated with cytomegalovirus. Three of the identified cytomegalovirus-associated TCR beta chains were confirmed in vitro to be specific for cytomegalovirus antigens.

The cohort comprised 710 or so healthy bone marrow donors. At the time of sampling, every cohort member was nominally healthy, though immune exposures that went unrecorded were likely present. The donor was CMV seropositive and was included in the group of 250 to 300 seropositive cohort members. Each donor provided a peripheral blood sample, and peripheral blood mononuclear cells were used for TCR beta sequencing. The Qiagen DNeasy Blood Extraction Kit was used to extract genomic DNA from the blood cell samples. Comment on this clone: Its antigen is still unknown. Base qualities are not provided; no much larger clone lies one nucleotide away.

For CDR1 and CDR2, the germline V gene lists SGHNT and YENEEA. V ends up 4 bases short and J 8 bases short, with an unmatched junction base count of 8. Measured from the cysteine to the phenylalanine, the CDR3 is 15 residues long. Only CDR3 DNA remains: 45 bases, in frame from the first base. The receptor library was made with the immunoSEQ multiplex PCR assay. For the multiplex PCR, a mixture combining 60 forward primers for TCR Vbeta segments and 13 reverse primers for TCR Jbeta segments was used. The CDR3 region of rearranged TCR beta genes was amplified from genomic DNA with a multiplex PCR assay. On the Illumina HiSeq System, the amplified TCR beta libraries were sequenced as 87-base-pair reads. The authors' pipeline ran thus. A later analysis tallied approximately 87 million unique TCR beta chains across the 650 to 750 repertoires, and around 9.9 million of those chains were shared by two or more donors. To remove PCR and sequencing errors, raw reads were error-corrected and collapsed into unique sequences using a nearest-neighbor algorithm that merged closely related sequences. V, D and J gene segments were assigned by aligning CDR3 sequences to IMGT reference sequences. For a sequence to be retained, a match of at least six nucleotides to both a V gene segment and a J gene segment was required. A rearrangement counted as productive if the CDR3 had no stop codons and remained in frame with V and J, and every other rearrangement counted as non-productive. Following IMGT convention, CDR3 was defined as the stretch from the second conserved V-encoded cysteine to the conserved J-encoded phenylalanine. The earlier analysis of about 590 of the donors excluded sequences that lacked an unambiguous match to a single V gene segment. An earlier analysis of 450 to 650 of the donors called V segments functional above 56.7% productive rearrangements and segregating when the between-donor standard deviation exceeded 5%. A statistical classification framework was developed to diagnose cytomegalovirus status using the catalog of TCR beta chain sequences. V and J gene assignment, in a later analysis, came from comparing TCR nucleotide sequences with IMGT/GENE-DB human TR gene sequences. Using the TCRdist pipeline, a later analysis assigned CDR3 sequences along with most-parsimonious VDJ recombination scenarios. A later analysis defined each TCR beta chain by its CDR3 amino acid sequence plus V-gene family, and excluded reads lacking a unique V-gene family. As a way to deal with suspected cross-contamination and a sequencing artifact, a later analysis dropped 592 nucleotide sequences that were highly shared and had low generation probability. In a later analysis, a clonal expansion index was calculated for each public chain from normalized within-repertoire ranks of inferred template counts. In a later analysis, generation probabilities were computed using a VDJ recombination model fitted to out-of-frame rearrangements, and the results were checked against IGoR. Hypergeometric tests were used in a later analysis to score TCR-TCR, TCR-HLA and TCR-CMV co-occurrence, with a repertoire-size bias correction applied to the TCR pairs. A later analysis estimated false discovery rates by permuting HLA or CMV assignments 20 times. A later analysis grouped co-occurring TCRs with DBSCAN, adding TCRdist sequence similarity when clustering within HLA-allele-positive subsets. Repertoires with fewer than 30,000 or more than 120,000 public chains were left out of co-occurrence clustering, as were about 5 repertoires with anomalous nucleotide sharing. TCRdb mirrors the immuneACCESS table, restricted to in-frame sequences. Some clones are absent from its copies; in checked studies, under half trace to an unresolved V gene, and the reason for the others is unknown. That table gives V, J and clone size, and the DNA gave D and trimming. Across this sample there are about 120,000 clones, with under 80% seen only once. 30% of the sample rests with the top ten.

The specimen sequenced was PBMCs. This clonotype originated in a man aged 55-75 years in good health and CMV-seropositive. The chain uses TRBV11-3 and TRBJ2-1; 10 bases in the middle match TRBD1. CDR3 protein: CASSWRTGGKDEQFF. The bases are TGTGCCAGCAGCTGGAGGACAGGGGGAAAGGATGAGCAGTTCTTC.